What follows is one T cell receptor (beta chain) and its context. These data come from a study of blood T cell repertoires in COVID-19. Study-level information: Collection of acute and convalescent COVID-19 samples took place in the United States, Italy and Spain.

Original methodology: Amplifying reference gene primers gave estimates of nucleated cell counts. Profiling relied on immunoSEQ multiplex PCR, and the TCRdb table lists in-frame clones only, not all of them. That table gives V, J and clone size, and the DNA gave D and trimming. The sample holds over 100,000 clones; around 81% are singletons and the top ten take more than 9%. The ends lost 3 bases at V and 8 bases at J; junction bases unmatched: 11. Germline V gene sequence: CDR1 GTSNPN, CDR2 SVGIG (reference sequence). This CDR3 region has 15 residues. The sample taken for sequencing was peripheral blood. The TCR sequence derives from a human donor in a cohort sampled during active COVID-19. This chain links TRBV30 with TRBJ1-4, with TRBD1 identical over 8 bases. In nucleotides, the CDR3 is TGTGCCTGGAGGCTAAAAACAGGGGGGGGCGAAAAACTGTTTTTT. Its translation: CAWRLKTGGGEKLFF.